These 10 T cell receptor beta chains share one sample of origin, sequenced in a study of T cells in Graves' hyperthyroidism and ophthalmopathy. The source material, RNA transcripts, was used to amplify TCR beta CDR3 regions. A first-round RT-PCR of the TCR CDR3 used the HTBI primer set. TCRdb fed the multiplex PCR reads into MiXCR, producing one record per CDR3 protein. The sample yields some 800,000 distinct CDR3 sequences, roughly 40% seen once. The sample consisted of blood. These receptor sequences come from a young man with Graves' hyperthyroidism.

This chain links TRBV6-5 with TRBJ1-2; no firm D call. V gave up 5 bases and J gave up 4 bases, with 14 bases separating them. Germline V gives CDR1 MNHEY, CDR2 SVGAGI. The CDR3 extends over 14 amino acids. This CDR3 reads CASSGGYSLYGYTF. The CDR3 DNA sequence: TGTGCCAGCAGTGGAGGGTACAGCCTCTATGGCTACACCTTC.

The chain is built from TRBV20-1 and TRBJ1-1; tentative D call: TRBD1 (6 bases). Germline loops: CDR1 DFQATT, CDR2 SNEGSKA (reference sequence). The CDR3 is made up of 13 amino acids. Trimming stripped 5 bases from V and 0 bases from J, with 10 bases between. CDR3 in DNA: TGCAGTGCTGACAGGCGACTGAACACTGAAGCTTTCTTT. It is translated as CSADRRLNTEAFF.

A remark on this clonotype: This may be a read error, as it is one base from a much larger clone. Written as DNA, the CDR3 is TGCGCCAGCAGCTTCGAGGGGGACACCGGGGAGCTGTTTTTT. Translation gives CASSFEGDTGELFF. This chain links TRBV5-1 with TRBJ2-2, with a tentative D call TRBD1 (6 bases). The ends were cut back, 2 bases at V and 3 bases at J, with 8 bases in the middle. The CDR3 is 14 residues long. Germline CDR1 is SGHRS and CDR2 is YFSETQ.

V is TRBV19 and J is TRBJ2-5; maybe TRBD1 (6 bases). The V gene's germline CDR1 is LNHDA and CDR2 SQIVND (reference sequence). CDR3 length equals 13 residues. V shed 4 bases and J shed 7 bases, with 13 bases lying between them. DNA of the CDR3: TGTGCCAGTAGTACGGACAGCGAGGGGACCCAGTACTTC. This sequence encodes CASSTDSEGTQYF.

The J gene is TRBJ1-5, the V gene TRBV7-2; 12 nucleotides match TRBD1. CDR3 size: 17 residues. After removal of 5 bases from V and 3 bases from J, the junction contained 8 bases not matched to a gene. CDR1 and CDR2 (germline): SGHTA, FQGNSA. CDR3 in amino acids: CASSQHSGQGANQPQHF. In DNA form, the CDR3 reads TGTGCCAGCAGCCAACACTCGGGACAGGGGGCCAATCAGCCCCAGCATTTT.

The sample holds a few counts of this clonotype. V and J are TRBV6-5 and TRBJ2-2; TRBD1 is a possible D gene (5 bases). Germline values: CDR1 MNHEY, CDR2 SVGAGI. V was cut by 0 bases and J by 6 bases, with 8 bases left in between. The CDR3 consists of 14 residues. DNA of the CDR3: TGTGCCAGCAGTTACTCTTCAGGGTCCGGGGAGCTGTTTTTT. Protein sequence: CASSYSSGSGELFF.

The V and J genes are TRBV10-3 and TRBJ2-5; 10 nucleotides agree with TRBD1. Trimming removed 2 bases from V and 9 bases from J; junction bases left unmatched: 6. The germline gives CDR1 ENHRY, CDR2 SYGVKD. CDR3 length equals 14 residues. The CDR3 region is CAISEAHGQGAQYF. CDR3 coding DNA: TGTGCCATCAGTGAGGCACACGGACAGGGGGCCCAGTACTTC.

Only a few counts were recorded for this clonotype. The chain links TRBV6-5 to TRBJ1-1, with no clear D. V dropped 0 bases and J dropped 0 bases, with 8 bases sitting between them. There are 15 residues in the CDR3. From germline, CDR1 is MNHEY and CDR2 SVGAGI. The CDR3 spells CASSYSFRLNTEAFF. The CDR3 DNA sequence: TGTGCCAGCAGTTACTCATTCCGGTTGAACACTGAAGCTTTCTTT.

The chain employs TRBV14 and TRBJ2-2; D remains unclear. Germline V gives CDR1 SGHDN, CDR2 FVKESK. The CDR3 loop spans 13 amino acids. V lost 1 base, J lost 5 bases, and 5 bases lay in between. CDR3 bases: TGTGCCAGCAGCCAAGTCCAGACCGGGGAGCTGTTTTTT. Amino acids: CASSQVQTGELFF. Full variable domain (remainder filled in from reference TRBV14 and TRBJ2-2): EAGVTQFPSHSVIEKGQTVTLRCDPISGHDNLYWYRRVMGKEIKFLLHFVKESKQDESGMPNNRFLAERTGGTYSTLKVQPAELEDSGVYFCASSQVQTGELFFGEGSRLTVL.

The table lists this clonotype with a few counts. The chain is built from TRBV7-6 and TRBJ2-2; TRBD2 aligns across 7 bases. The V and J ends lost 5 bases and 1 base, in that order; junction bases with no gene match: 4. Germline loops: CDR1 SGHVS, CDR2 FNYEAQ. The CDR3 covers 15 residues. CDR3 in amino acids: CASSIGGMNTGELFF. The CDR3 nucleotides are TGTGCCAGCAGCATCGGGGGGATGAACACCGGGGAGCTGTTTTTT.